These 14 T cell receptor beta chains came from one sample sequenced in a study of blood T cell repertoires in COVID-19. Assay used: immunoSEQ multiplex PCR; TCRdb lists only in-frame clones, some missing. The sample yields 160,000 or so clones, around 84% seen once. Sample: peripheral blood. The receptors here all came from a woman between 50 and 59 years old with COVID-19, enrolled during active disease.

This rearrangement joins TRBV5-1 to TRBJ2-7, with D hard to call. The CDR3 extends over 15 amino acids. Germline V gene lookup returns CDR1 SGHRS and CDR2 YFSETQ. The V gene lost 0 bases and the J gene lost 0 bases, with 10 bases spanning the gap. CDR3 bases: TGCGCCAGCAGCTTGGGTCTTGCCAGCTCCTACGAGCAGTACTTC. Protein product: CASSLGLASSYEQYF.

Only a few counts were recorded for this clone. The J gene is TRBJ2-3, the V gene TRBV5-1; TRBD2 matches 9 bases. Germline values: CDR1 SGHRS, CDR2 YFSETQ. Unmatched junction bases numbered 5, after V lost 0 bases and J lost 3 bases. The CDR3 contains 16 residues. Here the CDR3 reads CASSLASLAGTDTQYF. CDR3 coding DNA: TGCGCCAGCAGCTTGGCCAGTCTAGCGGGGACAGATACGCAGTATTTT.

This sequence joins TRBV7-6 and TRBJ2-2, with TRBD1 identical over 8 bases. This CDR3 is built from 15 residues. The germline V gene encodes CDR1 SGHVS and CDR2 FNYEAQ. J lost 7 bases, V lost 5 bases, and 9 bases had no gene match. For the CDR3, the DNA is TGTGCCAGCAGCGTTGCAGGGGGCGTGGGCGGGGAGCTGTTTTTT. Translation: CASSVAGGVGGELFF.

The chain has TRBV7-2 and TRBJ1-4; D is ambiguous. The CDR3 is 13 amino acids. V lost 1 base and J lost 16, with 16 bases in between. Germline lookup yields CDR1 SGHTA and CDR2 FQGNSA. The CDR3 sequence: CASSLEGWGGQFF. As DNA, the CDR3 is TGTGCCAGCAGCTTAGAAGGGTGGGGAGGGCAGTTTTTT.

CDR3 in amino acids: CASSHPGTPQETQYF. The CDR3 nucleotides are TGTGCCAGCAGCCACCCTGGGACACCTCAAGAGACCCAGTACTTC. The J gene is TRBJ2-5, the V gene TRBV5-4, with a tentative D call TRBD1 (6 bases). Trimming removed 4 bases at V and 2 bases at J, with 15 bases between. CDR1 SGHNT and CDR2 YYREEE come from the germline V gene (reference sequence). The CDR3 covers 15 residues. The whole variable domain, filled in from reference TRBV5-4 and TRBJ2-5, reads ETGVTQSPTHLIKTRGQQVTLRCSSQSGHNTVSWYQQALGQGPQFIFQYYREEENGRGNFPPRFSGLQFPNYSSELNVNALELDDSALYLCASSHPGTPQETQYFGPGTRLLVL.

This chain uses TRBV6-5 with TRBJ1-2; tentatively, D is TRBD1 (5 bases). CDR1 and CDR2 from the germline V gene are MNHEY and SVGAGI. The CDR3 contains 14 residues. V lost 6 bases, J lost 0 bases, and 11 bases lay in between. CDR3 sequence: CASSSGNPNYGYTF. The CDR3 nucleotides read TGTGCCAGCAGCTCAGGGAATCCTAACTATGGCTACACCTTC.

J is TRBJ2-3 and V is TRBV11-2; D remains unclear. CDR3 length equals 13 residues. Trimming cost V 5 bases and J 4 bases, with 10 bases left between them. Germline CDR1 is SGHAT and CDR2 is FQNNGV. In nucleotides, the CDR3 is TGTGCCAGCAGCCCTATTACAGCAGATACGCAGTATTTT. This codes for CASSPITADTQYF. Variable domain in full (rest from reference TRBV11-2 and TRBJ2-3): EAGVAQSPRYKIIEKRQSVAFWCNPISGHATLYWYQQILGQGPKLLIQFQNNGVVDDSQLPKDRFSAERLKGVDSTLKIQPAKLEDSAVYLCASSPITADTQYFGPGTRLTVL.

The V gene is TRBV6-1, the J gene TRBJ1-1; 9 bases map to TRBD1. V gave up 4 bases and J gave up 1 base; unmatched junction bases: 7. This CDR3 is built from 16 residues. CDR1 is MNHNS, CDR2 SASEGT, per germline. This CDR3 is CASSALPGQGNTEAFF. The CDR3 bases are TGTGCCAGCAGTGCGTTACCGGGACAGGGGAACACTGAAGCTTTCTTT.

The chain is built from TRBV2 and TRBJ1-1; D is unresolved. With 4 bases removed from V and 6 bases from J, the gap between germline ends came to 12 bases. The CDR3 has 13 amino acids. CDR1 is SNHLY, CDR2 FYNNEI, per germline. The CDR3 nucleotides are TGTGCCAGCAGTGGGCCCGTTGGGCCTGAAGCTTTCTTT. Its protein product is CASSGPVGPEAFF.

V usage is TRBV5-4 and J usage is TRBJ2-1; 11 positions agree with TRBD2. Trimming cost V 5 bases and J 8 bases; bases outside gene matches: 9. Germline assignment: CDR1 SGHNT and CDR2 YYREEE (reference sequence). The CDR3 is 15 residues long. The CDR3 here is CASRESGTSGDEQFF. The DNA for the CDR3 is TGTGCCAGCAGAGAATCGGGGACTAGCGGAGATGAGCAGTTCTTC. Supplemented by reference TRBV5-4 and TRBJ2-1, the full variable domain reads ETGVTQSPTHLIKTRGQQVTLRCSSQSGHNTVSWYQQALGQGPQFIFQYYREEENGRGNFPPRFSGLQFPNYSSELNVNALELDDSALYLCASRESGTSGDEQFFGPGTRLTVL.

V is TRBV19 and J is TRBJ2-3, with 8 bases aligning to TRBD2. Germline CDR1 and CDR2: LNHDA and SQIVND (reference sequence). The CDR3 extends over 17 amino acids. Germline trimming cut 0 bases from V and 1 base from J; bases unmatched to any gene: 6. CDR3 amino acids: CASSIDPAAGGTDTQYF. The CDR3 region has the DNA TGTGCCAGTAGTATAGATCCGGCAGCGGGGGGCACAGATACGCAGTATTTT.

This chain uses TRBV6-4 with TRBJ1-6, with 10 bases aligning to TRBD1. Germline V gives CDR1 MRHNA, CDR2 SNTAGT. The CDR3 spans 16 residues. V lost 2 bases and J lost 7; bases outside the gene matches: 5. The DNA for the CDR3 is TGTGCCAGCAGTGACACGGACAGGGGGGGAAATTCACCCCTCCACTTT. This encodes CASSDTDRGGNSPLHF.

This clone was counted a single time. The gene calls are TRBV15 and TRBJ2-7; D perhaps matches TRBD2 (7 bases). The CDR3 contains 16 residues. The germline CDR1 and CDR2 sequences are LNHNV and YYDKDF (reference sequence). V was shortened by 3 bases and J by 4 bases, with 19 bases between the two germline ends. The CDR3: CATSSGGGRELYEQYF. In DNA, the CDR3 is TGTGCCACCAGCAGTGGGGGGGGGCGAGAGTTGTACGAGCAGTACTTC.

V and J are TRBV2 and TRBJ2-3, with TRBD2 matching over 11 bases. This CDR3 is 15 amino acids long. Germline assignment: CDR1 SNHLY and CDR2 FYNNEI. Germline trimming cut 6 bases from V and 4 bases from J; bases unmatched to any gene: 6. The CDR3 DNA is TGTGCCAGCAGGGCGACTAGCGGGGCCGCAGATACGCAGTATTTT. Its translation is CASRATSGAADTQYF.